This TCR beta chain is drawn from a study of blood T cell repertoires in COVID-19. Study at large: There were acute and convalescent COVID-19 samples, and they came from the United States, Italy and Spain. Sample material is recorded as cDNA or gDNA derived from T cells, B-cell-depleted T cells, or PBMCs.

Methods used by the authors: Amplification with reference gene primers provided the estimates of nucleated cell counts. Produced via immunoSEQ multiplex PCR; TCRdb's table is partial and in-frame only. D and trimming come from the DNA, and the V and J calls and clone size come from that table. Altogether 21,000 or so clones are present, around nine tenths being singletons, with the ten largest covering 15% to 20%. There are 14 residues in the CDR3. V gave up 4 bases and J gave up 0 bases; unmatched junction bases: 4. In germline, CDR1 is SGDLS, CDR2 YYNGEE. This clonotype was obtained from a human donor in a cohort sampled during active COVID-19. Sequencing input: peripheral blood. The genes are TRBV9 and TRBJ2-7; 7 bases match TRBD2. Written as DNA, the CDR3 is TGTGCCAGCAGCCTCCGGGACTACTCCTACGAGCAGTACTTC. Protein product: CASSLRDYSYEQYF.